This record looks at one T cell receptor beta chain sequence and its context. Its specificity is not known. The CDR3 contains 16 residues. CDR1 MNHNS and CDR2 SASEGT come from the germline V gene. Trimming removed 2 bases from V and 6 bases from J, with 17 bases in between. With 60 Vbeta and 13 Jbeta primers, the PCR was carried out. TCRdb's copy holds only in-frame clones and misses some; the assay was immunoSEQ multiplex PCR. The table shows roughly 100,000 clones, with around 80% occurring only once. This sample was taken from a study of cytomegalovirus exposure and HLA in healthy donors. Study context: T cells numbering about 179 million yielded 117 million unique TCR beta sequences in an earlier analysis. Most genotyped donors, roughly 80% of about 400, had Caucasian-associated genetic ancestry. Overall study results and limits: Whilst most TCR sequences proved rare, a subset of public TCRs occurred across many donors. In a later analysis, TCR beta V- and J-gene trimming showed a link to a missense DCLRE1C variant.

Input material: PBMCs. The origin of this receptor is a woman between 40 and 50 years old in good health and CMV-seronegative. This chain links TRBV6-1 with TRBJ1-5, with D perhaps TRBD1 (5 bases). In DNA, the CDR3 is TGTGCCAGCAGTGAAAGTCTAAATATAGGGGCTCAGCCCCAGCATTTT. This encodes CASSESLNIGAQPQHF.